This T cell receptor beta chain comes out of a study of T-cell memory formation after mild COVID-19 (dated by TCRdb to about 2021). Broadly, across the study: Most TCR sequence clusters were specific to one of the two donors. T-cell clones expanding and contracting after mild COVID-19 in two donors were tracked by longitudinal TCRalpha and TCRbeta repertoire sequencing. Two young, previously healthy adult volunteers made up the cohort, one male and one female.

V is reduced by 5 bases and J by 2 bases, leaving a spacing of 12 bases between them. Sequences DFQATT (CDR1) and SNEGSKA (CDR2) are obtained from the germline V gene (reference sequence). From cysteine to phenylalanine, the CDR3 is 13 amino acids long. Of all the DNA, just the CDR3 is kept, 39 bases in frame from base 1. Ficoll-Paque density gradient centrifugation was the method used to isolate PBMCs. General study outcomes and caveats: Contracting CD4+ clones appeared mostly in the CM and EM memory subsets, whereas CD8+ clones were enriched in EMRA. Balanced CD4/CD8 phenotypes were observed for clones contracting from day 15 to 85, whereas a bias towards CD4+ was observed for a second wave of clones expanding from day 15 to 37. The detection of some responding clones in pre-infection memory suggests that pre-existing cross-reactive memory T cells joined the SARS-CoV-2 response. The study included only a couple of mild cases, and larger cohorts that include severe cases with pre-infection samples were judged to be necessary. The second-wave clones that peaked on day 37 were not confirmed to be SARS-CoV-2 specific.

Sequencing used an Illumina NovaSeq 6000. TCRalpha and TCRbeta cDNA libraries were built by 5'RACE with constant-segment primers, adding sample barcodes and unique molecular identifiers. RNA was extracted from every sample with Trizol reagent. The libraries were amplified in two PCR steps, and the second step added a second sample barcode and Illumina TruSeq adapters. Sequencing of libraries was performed on an Illumina NovaSeq with 2 x 150 bp paired-end reads. On the authors' methods: The reads were demultiplexed and collapsed into UMI-guided consensus sequences using migec v1.2.7. Using mixcr v2.1.11, the UMI consensuses were aligned to TRA and TRB V and J templates and assembled into clonotypes. A clonotype was counted as expanded or contracted only if both edgeR and NoisET called the change significant, with noise models trained on biological replicates. For edgeR calls, the cutoffs were a false discovery rate-adjusted p below 0.01 and a log2 fold-change threshold of 1. As an exploratory analysis of dynamics, max-normalized trajectories of the 1000 most abundant clonotypes were examined by PCA with hierarchical clustering. The CD4 or CD8 phenotype of responding clones was assigned using the separately sequenced CD4+ and CD8+ repertoires. The raw public data were reprocessed by TCRdb itself: fastp quality trimming at Q25, MiXCR clonotype calling, in-frame beta chains only. Entries are consolidated by CDR3 protein sequence, retaining the most common genes and DNA. The authors' filters were not applied to this entry. This sample comprises around 250,000 distinct CDR3 sequences, 16% of them detected only once. Of the sample, roughly 22% falls within the top ten clones.

For this clonotype: Its recognized antigen is unknown. Per-nucleotide qualities are absent, and no much larger clonotype sits a single base away.

This receptor chain uses TRBV20-1 and TRBJ2-5; the D gene could be TRBD1 or TRBD2, each one agreeing over 6 bases. The source material was PBMCs or a T cell subset sorted from them (not recorded which). The source is a man between 18 and 29 years old who had mild COVID-19 (a few samples of this study predate the infection). The sample titles of this study are shuffled in the database, so cell type and time point are left out; the donor was told from shared clones. The CDR3 protein: CSASRGAQETQYF. The DNA is TGCAGTGCTTCGAGGGGGGCACAAGAGACCCAGTACTTC.